The 18 T cell receptor beta chains below were found in one sample sequenced in a study of shared clonotypes between healthy human individuals (dated by TCRdb to between 2020 and 2021). CD8 naive samples were obtained by positive selection for CCR7 among CD45RO-negative cells, yielding a CD45RA+CCR7+ population from which TemRA cells were excluded. Library method: the immunoSEQ multiplex PCR assay. TCRdb mirrors the immuneACCESS table, restricted to in-frame sequences. Some clones are absent from its copies; in checked studies, under half trace to an unresolved V gene, and the reason for the others is unknown. This sample lists roughly 2,000,000 clones; over 85% were detected once. About 1.6% of the sample belongs to the ten largest clones. Sequencing was done on a sample of naive CD8+ T cells from PBMCs. The cell subset or site label here, explained by the study, means: CD45RA+CCR7+. Receptor source: a young man in good health. Some clones in this sample may be carry-over from other donors' samples.

The rearrangement links TRBV4-1 to TRBJ2-3, with D tentatively TRBD1 or TRBD2 (5 bases each). The germline gives CDR1 MGHRA, CDR2 YSYEKL. This CDR3 has 16 amino acids. V dropped 3 bases and J dropped 0 bases, with 13 bases sitting between them. The CDR3 loop reads CASSQGTVVSTDTQYF. DNA of the CDR3: TGCGCCAGCAGCCAGGGGACGGTCGTAAGCACAGATACGCAGTATTTT.

This rearrangement joins TRBV4-1 to TRBJ2-7; D is undetermined. The CDR3 is 17 amino acids. V was trimmed by 5 bases and J by 3 bases, leaving 23 bases between them. CDR1 and CDR2 (germline): MGHRA, YSYEKL. CDR3 protein: CASSTDPNPSRLYEQYF. In nucleotides, the CDR3 is TGCGCCAGCAGCACGGACCCCAATCCATCCCGTCTCTACGAGCAGTACTTC.

J is TRBJ2-7 and V is TRBV27, with 7 bases matching TRBD1. The junction had 10 bases not matched to a gene; V was cut back by 6 bases and J by 2 bases. Germline CDR1 is MNHEY and CDR2 is SMNVEV (reference sequence). The CDR3 spans 15 residues. The CDR3 spells CASRPGTVLTYEQYF. The DNA for the CDR3 is TGTGCCAGCAGACCTGGGACAGTTCTGACCTACGAGCAGTACTTC.

This rearrangement joins TRBV9 to TRBJ1-1; 8 bases fit TRBD1. Germline CDR1 is SGDLS and CDR2 is YYNGEE. The CDR3 is 16 amino acids. Unmatched junction bases numbered 8, after V lost 0 bases and J lost 4 bases. The CDR3 spells CASSVAPTGVGTEAFF. The CDR3 DNA follows: TGTGCCAGCAGCGTAGCTCCGACAGGGGTGGGCACTGAAGCTTTCTTT.

The rearrangement uses TRBV18 and TRBJ2-1, with 9 bases that match TRBD2. Germline V gene data show CDR1 as KGHSH and CDR2 as LQKENI. The V gene end was trimmed by 3 bases and the J gene end by 7 bases; junction bases not matched to a gene: 13. The CDR3 length is 17 residues. CDR3 nucleotides: TGTGCCAGCTCACCTAAGGGGATTAGCGGGAGTATAAATGAGCAGTTCTTC. Translated, it gives CASSPKGISGSINEQFF.

The chain uses TRBV13 and TRBJ2-7; 9 bases map to TRBD2. Per the germline V gene, CDR1 is PRHDT and CDR2 is FYEKMQ (reference sequence). The ends lost 4 bases at V and 6 bases at J; junction bases unmatched: 22. CDR3 length equals 19 residues. CDR3 sequence: CASSSLVQDPAGGSGEQYF. The CDR3 DNA follows: TGTGCCAGCAGCTCCCTGGTCCAAGACCCAGCGGGAGGTTCTGGCGAGCAGTACTTC.

The chain combines TRBV28 with TRBJ2-2, with D perhaps TRBD2 (6 bases). Germline V CDR1 and CDR2: MDHEN, SYDVKM. V lost 3 bases, J lost 4 bases, and 15 bases lay in between. The CDR3 is 16 amino acids. The CDR3 protein is CASSLRLVLGTGELFF. The CDR3 DNA reads as TGTGCCAGCAGTTTGCGACTAGTTTTAGGCACCGGGGAGCTGTTTTTT.

This clone appeared a single time. The chain combines TRBV27 with TRBJ2-7, with D maybe TRBD1 (5 bases). Germline V gene lookup returns CDR1 MNHEY and CDR2 SMNVEV (reference sequence). Deletions cut 5 bases from V and 5 bases from J, with 19 bases between. The CDR3 covers 15 residues. The CDR3 DNA reads as TGTGCCAGCAGTATTCTAAGGGGAAAAAGCGACGAGCAGTACTTC. Translation gives CASSILRGKSDEQYF.

V usage is TRBV9 and J usage is TRBJ2-7; D may be TRBD1 (5 bases). Trimming took 0 bases from V and 7 from J, leaving 14 bases between them. The CDR3 covers 14 residues. Germline V gene sequence: CDR1 SGDLS, CDR2 YYNGEE. The CDR3 here is CASSVGGGTGEQYF. CDR3 in DNA: TGTGCCAGCAGCGTAGGTGGCGGAACAGGTGAGCAGTACTTC. Complete variable domain (other parts from reference TRBV9 and TRBJ2-7): DSGVTQTPKHLITATGQRVTLRCSPRSGDLSVYWYQQSLDQGLQFLIQYYNGEERAKGNILERFSAQQFPDLHSELNLSSLELGDSALYFCASSVGGGTGEQYFGPGTRLTVT.

This chain joins TRBV30 and TRBJ2-7; D possibly matches TRBD1 or TRBD2 (6 bases each). Germline values: CDR1 GTSNPN, CDR2 SVGIG (reference sequence). The CDR3 loop spans 12 amino acids. Deletions cut 6 bases from V and 5 bases from J, with 14 bases between. The CDR3 here is CACPGAKNEQYF. The DNA of the CDR3 is TGTGCCTGTCCGGGGGCGAAGAACGAGCAGTACTTC.

V usage is TRBV27 and J usage is TRBJ2-7, with D perhaps TRBD1 (5 bases). V lost 5 bases and J lost 1, with 12 bases in between. The CDR3 contains 14 residues. Germline lookup yields CDR1 MNHEY and CDR2 SMNVEV (reference sequence). This CDR3 reads CASSSRVKSYEQYF. CDR3 bases: TGTGCCAGCAGTAGCAGGGTTAAGTCCTACGAGCAGTACTTC.

The rearrangement links TRBV6-5 to TRBJ2-2; D could derive from TRBD1 or TRBD2 (6 bases each). This CDR3 has 15 residues. Per the germline V gene, CDR1 is MNHEY and CDR2 is SVGAGI. Deletions cut 2 bases from V and 5 bases from J, with 12 bases between. CDR3: CASSYTGAWTGELFF. The CDR3 DNA follows: TGTGCCAGCAGTTACACGGGGGCATGGACCGGGGAGCTGTTTTTT.

This clone was counted only a few times. This chain connects TRBV4-1 to TRBJ1-2; D is undetermined. The V and J ends lost 0 bases and 4 bases respectively, with 9 bases between them. This CDR3 contains 14 residues. The germline CDR1 and CDR2 sequences are MGHRA and YSYEKL. In nucleotides, the CDR3 is TGCGCCAGCAGCCAAGAGGTGAACGGCTATGGCTACACCTTC. As protein: CASSQEVNGYGYTF.

Comments on this clone: Other nucleotide sequences in the sample specify the same CDR3. The chain is built from TRBV27 and TRBJ2-7, with D possibly matching TRBD2 (6 bases). From germline, CDR1 is MNHEY and CDR2 SMNVEV (reference sequence). Trimming left V 7 bases short and J 1 base short, with 11 bases between. The CDR3 has 13 residues. The CDR3 is CASTPRGSYEQYF. CDR3 coding DNA: TGTGCCAGCACCCCTCGGGGGTCCTACGAGCAGTACTTC.

The chain uses TRBV2 and TRBJ2-3; 8 bases align to TRBD2. With 10 bases clipped from V and 0 bases from J, the junction kept 9 bases outside the gene matches. CDR1 is SNHLY, CDR2 FYNNEI, per germline. There are 15 residues in the CDR3. The CDR3 protein is CATVSGRTSTDTQYF. In DNA, the CDR3 is TGTGCCACAGTAAGCGGGAGAACTAGCACAGATACGCAGTATTTT.

This clone was counted only a few times. The chain uses TRBV7-9 and TRBJ1-5; 9 nucleotides match TRBD1. CDR1 is SEHNR, CDR2 FQNEAQ, per germline (reference sequence). CDR3 length: 15 residues. V shed 5 bases and J 7 bases; nucleotides not matched to a gene: 9. The DNA of the CDR3 is TGTGCCAGCAGCCATGGATGGGACAGGGACCAGCCCCAGCATTTT. Translated: CASSHGWDRDQPQHF.

This CDR3 is CASSPSGWQGAEDTQYF. CDR3 nucleotides: TGTGCCAGCAGCCCAAGCGGTTGGCAGGGGGCTGAGGATACGCAGTATTTT. V and J are TRBV13 and TRBJ2-3, with TRBD1 identical over 8 bases. Germline values: CDR1 PRHDT, CDR2 FYEKMQ (reference sequence). Trimming took 5 bases from V and 6 from J; bases not matched to a gene: 16. The CDR3 consists of 17 residues.

V usage is TRBV27 and J usage is TRBJ1-1, with TRBD1 as a possible D gene (6 bases). Deletions cut 7 bases from V and 5 bases from J, with 23 bases between. CDR3 size: 16 residues. CDR1 MNHEY and CDR2 SMNVEV come from the germline V gene (reference sequence). The CDR3 is CASKILLGGLQTEAFF. CDR3 sequence (DNA): TGTGCCAGCAAAATACTATTAGGGGGGCTCCAAACTGAAGCTTTCTTT.